Each of the 29 T cell receptor beta chains below was sequenced from the same sample in a study of siplizumab effects on memory and regulatory T cells (dated by TCRdb to the late 2010s). These receptors have no identified antigens. Mixed lymphocyte reaction cells were cocultured at 37°C for more than five days. The library relied on the immunoSEQ multiplex PCR assay. The clones in this table, taken by TCRdb from immuneACCESS, are in-frame only. Not every clone is retained; where verified, under half of the shortfall comes from an unresolved V gene, and the cause of the rest is unknown. This sample is represented by under 20,000 clones; under 55% of them were singletons. The leading ten clones occupy approximately 4.9% of the sample. The material sequenced was CFSE-low (dividing) CD4+ T cells sorted from an allogeneic mixed lymphocyte reaction. All receptors come from a human donor in good health; the cells came from an allogeneic mixed lymphocyte reaction.

The rearrangement joins TRBV19 to TRBJ2-3; D uncertain. The CDR3 extends over 13 amino acids. Trimming took off 8 bases at V and 2 bases at J, with 11 bases between the two ends. Per germline, CDR1 LNHDA and CDR2 SQIVND (reference sequence). The CDR3 bases are TGTGCCAGTCGGTCCGATCCCACAGATACGCAGTATTTT. Its translation: CASRSDPTDTQYF.

This chain connects TRBV10-3 to TRBJ2-1; TRBD1 might be the D (6 bases). From germline, CDR1 is ENHRY and CDR2 SYGVKD. This CDR3 is built from 15 residues. Between the trimmed V and J ends, which lost 6 bases and 5 bases, there was a span of 17 bases. The CDR3 here is CAISQTGSRNNEQFF. DNA for the CDR3: TGTGCCATCAGCCAGACAGGCTCCCGAAACAATGAGCAGTTCTTC.

Within the sample, this clone is medium-sized. The rearrangement uses TRBV6-5 and TRBJ2-7, with unresolved D. Trimming removed 2 bases at V and 3 bases at J, with 8 bases between. Germline V gene sequence: CDR1 MNHEY, CDR2 SVGAGI. The CDR3 contains 13 residues. CDR3 in amino acids: CASSYVGFYEQYF. The CDR3 DNA reads TGTGCCAGCAGTTACGTGGGTTTCTACGAGCAGTACTTC.

V is TRBV5-4 and J is TRBJ2-3; either TRBD1 or TRBD2 may fit D (6 bases each). V lost 1 base and J 2 bases, leaving 11 bases between the germline ends. Germline CDR1 reads SGHNT; CDR2 reads YYREEE (reference sequence). CDR3 length: 15 residues. The CDR3 DNA is TGTGCCAGCAGCTTGTTGGGGGGCCTCACAGATACGCAGTATTTT. Translating gives CASSLLGGLTDTQYF.

In the case of this clone: The same CDR3 arises from other DNA sequences in this sample as well. The V call is TRBV28, the J call TRBJ1-2, with a weak D call TRBD1 (5 bases). Looked up from germline, CDR1 is MDHEN and CDR2 is SYDVKM. The CDR3 spans 12 residues. Between the trimmed V and J ends, which lost 3 bases and 5 bases, there was a span of 7 bases. This CDR3 is CASSLGGYGYTF. The CDR3 DNA follows: TGTGCCAGCAGTTTGGGGGGGTATGGCTACACCTTC.

The chain joins TRBV6-5 to TRBJ1-6, with 7 bases matching TRBD1. V was pared by 6 bases and J by 9 bases, with 11 bases of the junction left unmatched. CDR1 and CDR2 (germline): MNHEY, SVGAGI. The CDR3 has 15 residues. CDR3 protein: CASSQTWDSGSPLHF. The CDR3 bases are TGTGCCAGCAGCCAAACTTGGGACAGTGGTTCACCCCTCCACTTT.

This clone was observed a single time. The chain combines TRBV5-4 with TRBJ1-4, with TRBD1 matching 9 bases. The CDR3 runs 14 residues. The V gene end was trimmed by 4 bases and the J gene end by 7 bases; junction bases not matched to a gene: 5. Per germline, CDR1 SGHNT and CDR2 YYREEE (reference sequence). CDR3 sequence reads: CASSRQGVREKLFF. The CDR3 DNA reads TGTGCCAGCAGCCGACAGGGGGTTCGTGAAAAACTGTTTTTT.

This clone turned up a few times. The chain carries TRBV5-1 and TRBJ2-3; D not resolved. There are 13 residues in the CDR3. V gave up 0 bases and J gave up 4 bases, with 6 bases separating them. Looked up from germline, CDR1 is SGHRS and CDR2 is YFSETQ. The CDR3 coding sequence is TGCGCCAGCAGCTTGGCGGTGGCAGATACGCAGTATTTT. Protein: CASSLAVADTQYF.

This clone appeared a few times. The chain recombines TRBV5-4 with TRBJ1-1; D perhaps matches TRBD1 (6 bases). The CDR3 runs 14 residues. Trimming took 4 bases from V and 0 from J, leaving 10 bases between them. The V gene's germline CDR1 is SGHNT and CDR2 YYREEE (reference sequence). The CDR3 DNA is TGTGCCAGCAGCCGGGACATGATGAACACTGAAGCTTTCTTT. It specifies CASSRDMMNTEAFF.

This chain connects TRBV6-6 to TRBJ2-5; a possible D gene is TRBD1 (6 bases). V lost 6 bases, J lost 5 bases, and 13 bases lay in between. Germline V gene sequence: CDR1 MNHNY, CDR2 SVGAGI (reference sequence). There are 13 residues in the CDR3. The CDR3 bases are TGTGCCAGCAGATCCAGGGGATGGGAGACCCAGTACTTC. Translating it yields CASRSRGWETQYF.

V and J are TRBV6-5 and TRBJ2-3, with 13 bases identical to TRBD2. This CDR3 has 15 amino acids. V lost 8 bases to trimming and J lost 4 bases; unmatched junction nucleotides: 6. Germline-derived CDR1 and CDR2 are MNHEY and SVGAGI. This CDR3 reads CASHTSGGGPDTQYF. The CDR3 DNA reads as TGTGCCAGCCATACTAGCGGGGGGGGCCCAGATACGCAGTATTTT.

The sample holds a few counts of this clone. The chain links TRBV10-3 to TRBJ2-5; D unclear. CDR1 is ENHRY and CDR2 is SYGVKD in the germline V gene. The ends were cut back, 6 bases at V and 0 bases at J, with 5 bases in the middle. This CDR3 comprises 12 residues. The CDR3 region is CAIRGNQETQYF. The CDR3 nucleotides are TGTGCCATCAGAGGGAACCAAGAGACCCAGTACTTC.

Regarding this clone: The sample has other DNA sequences that encode this CDR3 too. The gene calls are TRBV18 and TRBJ2-2; 7 bases are shared with TRBD1. This CDR3 is 15 amino acids long. Germline CDR1 and CDR2: KGHSH and LQKENI. V dropped 4 bases and J dropped 1; count of bases not matched to a gene: 3. The CDR3 here is CASSLQGRNTGELFF. In nucleotides, the CDR3 is TGTGCCAGCTCACTACAGGGGCGGAACACCGGGGAGCTGTTTTTT.

The V call is TRBV4-3, the J call TRBJ2-3; D unclear. Per germline, CDR1 LGHNA and CDR2 YSLEER. V lost 0 bases to trimming and J lost 2 bases, with 9 bases between them. CDR3 length: 15 residues. This chain's CDR3 is CASSQDRAFTDTQYF. The CDR3 DNA reads as TGCGCCAGCAGCCAAGATCGGGCGTTCACAGATACGCAGTATTTT.

This rearrangement joins TRBV7-3 to TRBJ2-7; no reliable D call. The germline V gene encodes CDR1 SGHTA and CDR2 FQGTGA. The CDR3 has 15 amino acids. V was cut by 3 bases and J by 0 bases, with 12 bases left in between. CDR3 bases: TGTGCCAGCAGCTTGAACACCGGGTCCTCCTACGAGCAGTACTTC. It encodes CASSLNTGSSYEQYF.

This chain joins TRBV28 and TRBJ1-1; D is perhaps TRBD1 (5 bases). V was cut by 7 bases and J by 3 bases, with 15 bases left in between. Germline CDR1 MDHEN, CDR2 SYDVKM. The CDR3 sequence is 14 residues long. CDR3 in amino acids: CASNIHGGYTEAFF. The CDR3 nucleotides are TGTGCCAGCAATATCCACGGGGGGTACACTGAAGCTTTCTTT.

The chain carries TRBV29-1 and TRBJ1-1; D is ambiguous. Germline V lookup: CDR1 SQVTM, CDR2 ANQGSEA. V was trimmed by 7 bases and J by 7 bases, leaving 10 bases between them. The CDR3 length is 10 residues. CDR3 coding DNA: TGCAGCGCCAGTCCCGGTGAAGCTTTCTTT. Translation gives CSASPGEAFF.

The J gene is TRBJ1-5, the V gene TRBV11-2; TRBD1 is a possible D gene (6 bases). V shed 0 bases and J shed 7 bases, with 7 bases lying between them. CDR3 length: 13 residues. Germline lookup yields CDR1 SGHAT and CDR2 FQNNGV. The CDR3 nucleotides read TGTGCCAGCAGCTTAGACAGGGGACAGCCCCAGCATTTT. Its protein product is CASSLDRGQPQHF.

Within the sample, this clone is medium-sized. The chain employs TRBV7-2 and TRBJ1-2, with TRBD1 identical over 9 bases. The CDR3 runs 15 residues. Trimming cost V 5 bases and J 5 bases; bases outside gene matches: 9. Germline V gene data show CDR1 as SGHTA and CDR2 as FQGNSA. Written as DNA, the CDR3 is TGTGCCAGCAGCCGACACACAGGGGGCGCTTATGGCTACACCTTC. Encoded protein: CASSRHTGGAYGYTF.

The chain combines TRBV5-6 with TRBJ2-3, with D hard to call. This CDR3 has 13 amino acids. The germline V and J ends were trimmed by 1 base and 2 bases, with 5 bases remaining between them. Germline V CDR1 and CDR2: SGHDT, YYEEEE. CDR3 amino acids: CASSLRTTDTQYF. DNA for the CDR3: TGTGCCAGCAGCTTGCGAACCACAGATACGCAGTATTTT.

There are many counts of this clone. The gene calls are TRBV14 and TRBJ2-3, with unresolved D. The germline V gene encodes CDR1 SGHDN and CDR2 FVKESK. This CDR3 region has 11 residues. V lost 3 bases to trimming and J lost 6 bases, with 4 bases between them. CDR3: CASSQIDTQYF. Written as DNA, the CDR3 is TGTGCCAGCAGCCAGATTGATACGCAGTATTTT.

The CDR3 nucleotides are TGTGCCAGCAGTTCAGGACTAGCGGGGGGGGCCTACGAGCAGTACTTC. Its translation: CASSSGLAGGAYEQYF. This sequence joins TRBV7-2 and TRBJ2-5; 15 bases line up with TRBD2. The tail of the sequence fits TRBJ2-7 better, so the J call may be wrong. This CDR3 is built from 16 residues. Germline CDR1 is SGHTA and CDR2 is FQGNSA.

The rearrangement uses TRBV9 and TRBJ2-4, with D possibly TRBD2 on 7 matching bases. The CDR3 spans 14 residues. Trimming pared 0 bases from V and 10 bases from J, leaving 14 bases between. The germline V gene has CDR1 SGDLS and CDR2 YYNGEE. The CDR3 sequence is CASSVAQGGGIQYF. Written as DNA, the CDR3 is TGTGCCAGCAGCGTAGCTCAAGGGGGAGGGATTCAGTACTTC.

The CDR3 here is CASSEAIVYDEQYF. The CDR3 nucleotides read TGTGCCAGCAGTGAAGCTATAGTTTACGACGAGCAGTACTTC. The chain has TRBV6-1 and TRBJ2-7; D is unclear. This CDR3 comprises 14 residues. From germline, CDR1 is MNHNS and CDR2 SASEGT. The germline V and J ends were trimmed by 0 bases and 5 bases, with 11 bases remaining between them.

This clone was observed a handful of times. The V gene is TRBV18, the J gene TRBJ2-1; 8 bases are a match to TRBD2. The junction had 20 bases not matched to a gene; V was cut back by 6 bases and J by 7 bases. The CDR3 loop spans 18 amino acids. Germline loops: CDR1 KGHSH, CDR2 LQKENI. The CDR3 reads CASSLNSPRGGLINEQFF. CDR3 DNA: TGTGCCAGCTCCCTAAACTCCCCCCGCGGGGGGCTTATAAATGAGCAGTTCTTC.

This clone was seen a handful of times. This rearrangement joins TRBV6-6 to TRBJ1-3; a possible D gene is TRBD1 (6 bases). V was pared by 7 bases and J by 0 bases, with 13 bases between. Germline V lookup: CDR1 MNHNY, CDR2 SVGAGI (reference sequence). The CDR3 spans 15 residues. DNA of the CDR3: TGTGCCAGCACAGAGGGGGACCCCTCTGGAAACACCATATATTTT. Translated, it gives CASTEGDPSGNTIYF.

Turning to this clone: Being one base from a much bigger clone, this may be a read error. The J gene is TRBJ2-7, the V gene TRBV10-2; the D gene is possibly TRBD2 (6 bases). Trimming took 8 bases from V and 7 from J, leaving 21 bases between them. The CDR3 sequence is 14 residues long. Germline V gene data show CDR1 as WSHSY and CDR2 as SAAADI. The CDR3 sequence: CASGTAEGPLEQYF. For the CDR3, the DNA is TGCGCCAGCGGCACAGCGGAGGGCCCCCTGGAGCAGTACTTC.

The rearrangement uses TRBV4-1 and TRBJ1-5; D is uncertain. The V end was cut by 0 bases, the J end by 7 bases, with 7 bases between. The CDR3 has 13 residues. Germline V gene data show CDR1 as MGHRA and CDR2 as YSYEKL. This chain's CDR3 is CASSQDQEQPQHF. The CDR3 DNA is TGCGCCAGCAGCCAAGATCAGGAACAGCCCCAGCATTTT.

V usage is TRBV28 and J usage is TRBJ1-4; a possible D gene is TRBD1 (5 bases). Trimming removed 9 bases from V and 3 bases from J, with 14 bases in between. The germline V gene has CDR1 MDHEN and CDR2 SYDVKM. This CDR3 is built from 14 residues. Here the CDR3 reads CASTQGFPNEKLFF. CDR3 in DNA: TGTGCCAGTACCCAGGGTTTCCCTAATGAAAAACTGTTTTTT.